The clone carrying this T cell receptor (beta chain) occurred many times. Antigen: not known. A second 7 to 11 cycle PCR used barcoded and J-beta primers. TCRdb reprocessed the 5' RACE reads via MiXCR and lists one record per CDR3 protein. In the table there are 700,000 to 950,000 distinct CDR3 sequences, about 42% of which are singletons. The data are from a study of blood T cells in healthy people across ages. Study outcomes and limitations: Bulk PBMC profiling left naive and antigen-experienced comparisons inconclusive.

The donors, all healthy, were Caucasians living in Russia, aged about 6 to 90. The material sequenced was blood. The clonotype was recovered from a woman aged 60-75 years in good health.

CDR3 amino acids: CASSLTNQPQHF. The CDR3 DNA reads as TGTGCCAGCAGCTTAACTAATCAGCCCCAGCATTTT. The rearrangement joins TRBV7-2 to TRBJ1-5; D unresolved. The CDR3 extends over 12 amino acids. V lost 2 bases and J lost 4, with 3 bases in between. The V gene's germline CDR1 is SGHTA and CDR2 FQGNSA.